Reported below is one T cell receptor (beta chain). The entry originates in a study of T cells after somatic rescue of genetic block. The CDR3 is made up of 15 amino acids. CDR1 and CDR2 from the germline V gene are MDHEN and SYDVKM. V lost 3 bases and J 0 bases, leaving 9 bases between the germline ends. Only in-frame clones appear in the TCRdb table, and some are missing; sequencing was by immunoSEQ multiplex PCR. The sample holds 55,000 or so clones; approximately 96% are singletons and the top ten take around 0.078%. The gene calls are TRBV28 and TRBJ1-3; D is unclear. This TCR was recovered from a child less than two years old. Sequenced material: peripheral blood mononuclear cells (PBMCs). Here the CDR3 reads CASSFDISSGNTIYF. The CDR3 DNA sequence: TGTGCCAGCAGTTTCGACATCTCCTCTGGAAACACCATATATTTT. Filled out from reference TRBV28 and TRBJ1-3, the complete variable domain reads DVKVTQSSRYLVKRTGEKVFLECVQDMDHENMFWYRQDPGLGLRLIYFSYDVKMKEKGDIPEGYSVSREKKERFSLILESASTNQTSMYLCASSFDISSGNTIYFGEGSWLTVV.